The 2 T cell receptor beta chains in this list originate from one sample, sequenced in a study of blood T cell repertoires in COVID-19. The protocol was immunoSEQ multiplex PCR, while the TCRdb copy is restricted to in-frame clones and leaves out a portion. Of about 93,000 clones detected, approximately 87% appear once; the ten largest clones hold around 1.5%. The sample was peripheral blood. The source is a human donor with active COVID-19. The donor label of this sample is uncertain.

The gene calls are TRBV6-2 or TRBV6-3 and TRBJ2-5; no reliable D call. CDR1 MNHEY and CDR2 SVGEGT come from the germline V gene. Trimming pared 0 bases from V and 2 bases from J, leaving 10 bases between. The CDR3 is 15 amino acids. CDR3 sequence (DNA): TGTGCCAGCAGTTACTCGAGAAGCGAACAAGAGACCCAGTACTTC. Residues: CASSYSRSEQETQYF.

The rearrangement links TRBV28 to TRBJ2-6, with 7 bases aligning to TRBD2. CDR1 and CDR2 from the germline V gene are MDHEN and SYDVKM. J lost 0 bases, V lost 7 bases, and 12 bases had no gene match. The CDR3 sequence is 18 residues long. The CDR3 DNA reads as TGTGCCAGCAACTCCGGGGGAGGGAGAAGCTCTGGGGCCAACGTCCTGACTTTC. Translated, it gives CASNSGGGRSSGANVLTF.